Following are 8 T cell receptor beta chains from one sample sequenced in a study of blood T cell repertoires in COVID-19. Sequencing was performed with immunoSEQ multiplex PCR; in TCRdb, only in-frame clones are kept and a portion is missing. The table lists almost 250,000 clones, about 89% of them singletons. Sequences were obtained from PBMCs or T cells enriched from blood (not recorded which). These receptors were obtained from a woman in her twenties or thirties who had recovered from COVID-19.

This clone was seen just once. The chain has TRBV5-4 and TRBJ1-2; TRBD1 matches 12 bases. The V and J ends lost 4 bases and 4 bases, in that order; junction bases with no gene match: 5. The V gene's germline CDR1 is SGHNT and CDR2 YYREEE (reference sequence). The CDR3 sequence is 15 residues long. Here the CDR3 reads CASSGGQGASYGYTF. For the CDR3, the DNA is TGTGCCAGCAGCGGGGGACAGGGGGCCAGCTATGGCTACACCTTC.

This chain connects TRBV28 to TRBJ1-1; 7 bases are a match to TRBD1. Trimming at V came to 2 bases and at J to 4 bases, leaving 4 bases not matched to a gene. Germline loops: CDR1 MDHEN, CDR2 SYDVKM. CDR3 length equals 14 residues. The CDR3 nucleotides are TGTGCCAGCAGTTTAACAGGGGAATTCACTGAAGCTTTCTTT. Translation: CASSLTGEFTEAFF. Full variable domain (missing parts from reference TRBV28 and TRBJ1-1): DVKVTQSSRYLVKRTGEKVFLECVQDMDHENMFWYRQDPGLGLRLIYFSYDVKMKEKGDIPEGYSVSREKKERFSLILESASTNQTSMYLCASSLTGEFTEAFFGQGTRLTVV.

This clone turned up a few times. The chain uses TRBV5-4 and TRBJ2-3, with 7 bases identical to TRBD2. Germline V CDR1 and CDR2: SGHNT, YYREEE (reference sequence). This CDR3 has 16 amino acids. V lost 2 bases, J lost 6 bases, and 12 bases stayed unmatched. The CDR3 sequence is CASSFYSTSSGDTQYF. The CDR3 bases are TGTGCCAGCAGCTTCTACTCGACTAGCAGTGGGGATACGCAGTATTTT.

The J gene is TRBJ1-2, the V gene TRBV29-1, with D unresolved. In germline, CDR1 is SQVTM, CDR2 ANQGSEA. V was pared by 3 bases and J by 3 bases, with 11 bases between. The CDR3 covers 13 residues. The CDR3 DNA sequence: TGCAGCGTTGATGGGTGGAGGGACTATGGCTACACCTTC. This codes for CSVDGWRDYGYTF.

The CDR3 nucleotides read TGTGCCAGCAGCTTGACCATAGACAGGGAGCGGGAGCTGTTTTTT. This gives the protein CASSLTIDRERELFF. This chain connects TRBV7-2 to TRBJ2-2; 7 bases match TRBD1. V shed 3 bases, J shed 9 bases, and the junction held 10 bases outside the gene matches. The CDR3 has 15 residues. CDR1 and CDR2 (germline): SGHTA, FQGNSA. Based on the CDR3 plus reference TRBV7-2 and TRBJ2-2, the full variable domain is GAGVSQSPSNKVTEKGKDVELRCDPISGHTALYWYRQSLGQGLEFLIYFQGNSAPDKSGLPSDRFSAERTGGSVSTLTIQRTQQEDSAVYLCASSLTIDRERELFFGEGSRLTVL.

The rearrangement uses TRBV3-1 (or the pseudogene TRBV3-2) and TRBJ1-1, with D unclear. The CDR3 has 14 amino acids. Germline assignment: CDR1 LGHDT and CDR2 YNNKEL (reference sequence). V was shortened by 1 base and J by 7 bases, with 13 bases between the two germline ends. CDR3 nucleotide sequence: TGTGCCAGCAGCCAAGTGCCGGAGGGCGTTGAAGCTTTCTTT. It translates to CASSQVPEGVEAFF.

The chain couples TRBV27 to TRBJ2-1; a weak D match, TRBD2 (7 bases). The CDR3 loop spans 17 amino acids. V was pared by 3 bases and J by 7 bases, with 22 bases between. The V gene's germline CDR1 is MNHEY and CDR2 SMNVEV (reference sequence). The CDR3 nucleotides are TGTGCCAGCAGTTTTAGGGGGAGGGCCTCGGCGTGGAATGAGCAGTTCTTC. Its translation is CASSFRGRASAWNEQFF.

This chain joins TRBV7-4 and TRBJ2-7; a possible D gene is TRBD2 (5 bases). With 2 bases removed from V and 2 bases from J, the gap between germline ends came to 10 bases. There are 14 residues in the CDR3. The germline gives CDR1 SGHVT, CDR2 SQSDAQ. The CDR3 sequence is CASSLRDATYEQYF. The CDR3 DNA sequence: TGTGCCAGCAGCTTACGGGATGCCACCTACGAGCAGTACTTC.